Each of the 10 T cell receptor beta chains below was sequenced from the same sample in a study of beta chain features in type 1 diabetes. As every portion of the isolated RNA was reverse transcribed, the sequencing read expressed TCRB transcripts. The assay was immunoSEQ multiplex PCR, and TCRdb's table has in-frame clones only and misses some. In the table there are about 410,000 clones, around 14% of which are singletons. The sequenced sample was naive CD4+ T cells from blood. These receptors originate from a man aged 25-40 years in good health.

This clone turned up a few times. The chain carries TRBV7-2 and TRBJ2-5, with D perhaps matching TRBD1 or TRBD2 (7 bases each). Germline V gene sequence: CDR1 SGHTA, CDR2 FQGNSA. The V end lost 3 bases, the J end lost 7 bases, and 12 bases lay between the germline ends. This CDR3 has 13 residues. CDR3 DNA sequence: TGTGCCAGCAGCTTTACAGGGGAGGGGACCCAGTACTTC. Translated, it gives CASSFTGEGTQYF.

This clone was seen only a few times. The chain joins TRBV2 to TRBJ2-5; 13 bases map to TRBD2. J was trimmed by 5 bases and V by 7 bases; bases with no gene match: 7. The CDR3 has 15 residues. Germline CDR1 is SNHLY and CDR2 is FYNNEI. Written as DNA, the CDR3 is TGTGCCAGCAAAAGGGGACTAGCGGGAAGGGAGACCCAGTACTTC. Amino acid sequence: CASKRGLAGRETQYF.

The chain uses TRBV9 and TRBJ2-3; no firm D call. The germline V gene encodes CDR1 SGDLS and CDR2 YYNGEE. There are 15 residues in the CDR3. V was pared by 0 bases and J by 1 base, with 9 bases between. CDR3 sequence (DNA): TGTGCCAGCAGCGTAGGGCCCCCCGGCACAGATACGCAGTATTTT. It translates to CASSVGPPGTDTQYF.

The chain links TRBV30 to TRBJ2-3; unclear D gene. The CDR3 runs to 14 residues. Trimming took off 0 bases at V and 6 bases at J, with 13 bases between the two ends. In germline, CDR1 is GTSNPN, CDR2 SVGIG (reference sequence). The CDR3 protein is CAWSVRAAHDTQYF. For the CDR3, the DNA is TGTGCCTGGAGTGTAAGGGCGGCGCATGATACGCAGTATTTT.

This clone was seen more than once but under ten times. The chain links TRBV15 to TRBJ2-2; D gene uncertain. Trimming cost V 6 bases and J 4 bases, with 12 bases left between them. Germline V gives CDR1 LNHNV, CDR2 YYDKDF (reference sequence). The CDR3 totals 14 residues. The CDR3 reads CATSQGAFTGELFF. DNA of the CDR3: TGTGCCACCAGTCAAGGCGCTTTCACCGGGGAGCTGTTTTTT.

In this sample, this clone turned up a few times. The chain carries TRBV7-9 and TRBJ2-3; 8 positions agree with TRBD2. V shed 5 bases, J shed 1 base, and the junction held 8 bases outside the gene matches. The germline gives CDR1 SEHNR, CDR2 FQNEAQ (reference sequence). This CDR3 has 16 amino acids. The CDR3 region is CASSTHTSGRTDTQYF. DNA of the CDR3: TGTGCCAGCAGCACCCACACTAGCGGACGCACAGATACGCAGTATTTT. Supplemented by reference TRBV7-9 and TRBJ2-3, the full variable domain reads DTGVSQNPRHKITKRGQNVTFRCDPISEHNRLYWYRQTLGQGPEFLTYFQNEAQLEKSRLLSDRFSAERPKGSFSTLEIQRTEQGDSAMYLCASSTHTSGRTDTQYFGPGTRLTVL.

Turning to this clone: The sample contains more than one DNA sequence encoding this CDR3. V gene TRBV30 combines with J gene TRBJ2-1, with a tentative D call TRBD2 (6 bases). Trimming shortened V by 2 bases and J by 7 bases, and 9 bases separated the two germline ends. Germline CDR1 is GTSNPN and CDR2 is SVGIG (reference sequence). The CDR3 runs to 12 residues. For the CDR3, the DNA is TGTGCCTGGAGTTCGGGGAGGAATGAGCAGTTCTTC. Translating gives CAWSSGRNEQFF.

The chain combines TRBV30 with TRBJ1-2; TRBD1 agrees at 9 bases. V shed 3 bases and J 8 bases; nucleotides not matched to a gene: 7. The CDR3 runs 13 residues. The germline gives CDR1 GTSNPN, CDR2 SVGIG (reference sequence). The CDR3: CAWSAQGARGYTF. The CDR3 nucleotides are TGTGCCTGGAGCGCACAGGGGGCGCGGGGCTACACCTTC.

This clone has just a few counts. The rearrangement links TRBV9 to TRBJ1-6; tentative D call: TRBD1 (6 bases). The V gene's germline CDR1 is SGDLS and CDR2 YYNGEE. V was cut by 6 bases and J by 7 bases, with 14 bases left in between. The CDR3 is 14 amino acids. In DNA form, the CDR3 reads TGTGCCAGCACCCCGGACGGACAGAATTCACCCCTCCACTTT. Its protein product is CASTPDGQNSPLHF. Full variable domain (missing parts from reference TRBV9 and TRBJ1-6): DSGVTQTPKHLITATGQRVTLRCSPRSGDLSVYWYQQSLDQGLQFLIQYYNGEERAKGNILERFSAQQFPDLHSELNLSSLELGDSALYFCASTPDGQNSPLHFGNGTRLTVT.

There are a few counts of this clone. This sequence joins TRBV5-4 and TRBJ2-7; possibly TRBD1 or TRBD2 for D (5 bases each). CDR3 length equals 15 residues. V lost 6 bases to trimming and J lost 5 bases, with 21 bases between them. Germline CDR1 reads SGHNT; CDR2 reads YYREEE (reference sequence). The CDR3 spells CASTSKEAGRHEQYF. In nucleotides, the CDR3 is TGTGCCAGCACCTCGAAGGAGGCAGGGCGGCACGAGCAGTACTTC.